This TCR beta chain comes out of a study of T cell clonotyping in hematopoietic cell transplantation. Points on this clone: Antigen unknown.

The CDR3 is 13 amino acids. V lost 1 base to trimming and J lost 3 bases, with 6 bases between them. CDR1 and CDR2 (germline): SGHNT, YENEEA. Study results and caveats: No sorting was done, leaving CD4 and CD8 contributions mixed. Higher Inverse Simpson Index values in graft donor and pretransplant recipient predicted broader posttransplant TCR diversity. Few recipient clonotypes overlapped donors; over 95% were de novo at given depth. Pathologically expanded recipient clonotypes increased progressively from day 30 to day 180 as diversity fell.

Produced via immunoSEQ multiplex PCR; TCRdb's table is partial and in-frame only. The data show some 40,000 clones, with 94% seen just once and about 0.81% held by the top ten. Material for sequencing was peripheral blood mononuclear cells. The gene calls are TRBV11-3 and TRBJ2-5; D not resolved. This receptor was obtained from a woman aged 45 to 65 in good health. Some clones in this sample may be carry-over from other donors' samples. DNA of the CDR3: TGTGCCAGCAGCTTAGGGCAGGAAGAGACCCAGTACTTC. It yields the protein CASSLGQEETQYF.